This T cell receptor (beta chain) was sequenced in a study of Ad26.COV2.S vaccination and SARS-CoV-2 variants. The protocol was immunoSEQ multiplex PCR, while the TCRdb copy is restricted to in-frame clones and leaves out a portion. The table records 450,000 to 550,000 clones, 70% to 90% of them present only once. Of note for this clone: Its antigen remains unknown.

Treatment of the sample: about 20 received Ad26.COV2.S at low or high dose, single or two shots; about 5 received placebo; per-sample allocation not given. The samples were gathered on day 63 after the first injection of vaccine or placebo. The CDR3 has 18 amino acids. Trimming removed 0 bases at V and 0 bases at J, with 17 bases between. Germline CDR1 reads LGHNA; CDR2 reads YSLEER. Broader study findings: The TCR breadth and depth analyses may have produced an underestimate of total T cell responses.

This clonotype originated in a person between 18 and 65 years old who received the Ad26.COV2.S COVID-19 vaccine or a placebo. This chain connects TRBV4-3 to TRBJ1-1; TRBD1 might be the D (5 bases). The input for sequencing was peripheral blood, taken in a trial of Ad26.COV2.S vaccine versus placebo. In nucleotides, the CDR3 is TGCGCCAGCAGCCAAGATCGTAGGGCAGGGCACATGAACACTGAAGCTTTCTTT. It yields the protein CASSQDRRAGHMNTEAFF.